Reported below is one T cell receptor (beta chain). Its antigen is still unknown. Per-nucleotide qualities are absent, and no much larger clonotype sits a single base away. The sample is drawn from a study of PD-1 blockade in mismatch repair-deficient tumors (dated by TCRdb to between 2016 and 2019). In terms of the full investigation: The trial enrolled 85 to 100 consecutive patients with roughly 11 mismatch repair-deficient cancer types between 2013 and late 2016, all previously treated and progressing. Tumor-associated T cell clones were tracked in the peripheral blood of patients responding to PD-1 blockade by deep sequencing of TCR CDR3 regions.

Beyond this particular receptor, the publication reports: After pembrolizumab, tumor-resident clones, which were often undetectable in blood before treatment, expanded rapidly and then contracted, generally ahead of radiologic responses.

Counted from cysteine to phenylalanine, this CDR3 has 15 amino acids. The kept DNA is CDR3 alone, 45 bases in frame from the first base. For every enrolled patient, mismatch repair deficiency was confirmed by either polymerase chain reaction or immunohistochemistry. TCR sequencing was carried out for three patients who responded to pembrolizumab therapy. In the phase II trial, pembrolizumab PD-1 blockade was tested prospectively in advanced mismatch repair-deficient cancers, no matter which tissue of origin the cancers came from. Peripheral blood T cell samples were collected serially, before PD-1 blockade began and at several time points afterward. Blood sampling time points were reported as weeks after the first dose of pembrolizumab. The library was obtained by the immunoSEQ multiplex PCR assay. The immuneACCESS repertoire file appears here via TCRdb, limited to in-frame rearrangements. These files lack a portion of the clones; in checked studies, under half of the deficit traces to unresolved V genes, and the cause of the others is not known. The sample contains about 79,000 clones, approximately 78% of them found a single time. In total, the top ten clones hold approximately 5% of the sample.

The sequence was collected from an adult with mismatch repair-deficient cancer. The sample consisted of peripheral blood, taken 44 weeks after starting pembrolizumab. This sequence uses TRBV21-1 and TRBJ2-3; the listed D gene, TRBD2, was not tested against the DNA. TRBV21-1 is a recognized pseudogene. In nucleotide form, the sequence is TGTGCCAGCAGCGTGCGGGACCTTTGCACAGATACGCAGTATTTT. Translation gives CASSVRDLCTDTQYF.